The clone carrying this T cell receptor beta chain was counted a single time. Its antigen is currently unknown. CDR3 length: 17 amino acids. The germline V gene has CDR1 LGHNT and CDR2 FRNRAP. V trimming: 3 bases; J trimming: 4 bases; junction bases outside the gene matches: 12. The PCR contained 60 Vbeta and 13 Jbeta primers. Authors' analysis steps: About 11 million of about 88 million unique TCR beta chains were shared, per a later count. Generated by immunoSEQ multiplex PCR, the TCRdb table keeps only in-frame clones and is missing some. That table supplies the V and J calls and clone size; D and trimming were determined from the DNA. Of 50,000 or so clones detected, 65% to 80% appear once; the ten largest clones hold around 2.4%. The data belong to a study of cytomegalovirus exposure and HLA in healthy donors. Study conclusions and caveats: Immune exposure information comprised only CMV serostatus. Associated with HLA alleles at 0.05 false discovery rate in a later analysis were 16,951 TCR beta sequences. An analysis was carried out later, and it reportedly showed fewer N-insertions in an Asian-associated ancestry cluster than the roughly 670-donor mean.

J is TRBJ1-3 and V is TRBV12-5, with 7 positions matching TRBD1. Sequencing used PBMCs. This TCR derives from a female donor in good health and CMV-seronegative. The CDR3 bases are TGTGCTAGTGGTTTTGGAGACTCCCGGGACAGAGGAAACACCATATATTTT. Translating gives CASGFGDSRDRGNTIYF.